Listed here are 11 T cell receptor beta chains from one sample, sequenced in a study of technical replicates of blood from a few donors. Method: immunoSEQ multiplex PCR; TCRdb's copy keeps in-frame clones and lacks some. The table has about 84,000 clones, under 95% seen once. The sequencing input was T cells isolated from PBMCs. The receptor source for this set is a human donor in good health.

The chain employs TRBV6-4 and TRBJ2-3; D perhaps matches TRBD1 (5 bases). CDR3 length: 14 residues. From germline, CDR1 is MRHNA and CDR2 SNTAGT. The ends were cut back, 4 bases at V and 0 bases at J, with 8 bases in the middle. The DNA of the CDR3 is TGTGCCAGCAGTGTTGACAGAAGCACAGATACGCAGTATTTT. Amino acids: CASSVDRSTDTQYF.

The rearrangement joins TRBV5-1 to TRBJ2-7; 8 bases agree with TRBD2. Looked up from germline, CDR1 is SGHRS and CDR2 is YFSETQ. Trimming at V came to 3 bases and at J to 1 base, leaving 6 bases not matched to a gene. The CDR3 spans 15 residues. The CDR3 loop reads CASSSKSGRSYEQYF. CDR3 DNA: TGCGCCAGCAGCTCAAAAAGCGGGAGATCCTACGAGCAGTACTTC. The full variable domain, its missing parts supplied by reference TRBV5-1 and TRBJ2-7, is KAGVTQTPRYLIKTRGQQVTLSCSPISGHRSVSWYQQTPGQGLQFLFEYFSETQRNKGNFPGRFSGRQFSNSRSEMNVSTLELGDSALYLCASSSKSGRSYEQYFGPGTRLTVT.

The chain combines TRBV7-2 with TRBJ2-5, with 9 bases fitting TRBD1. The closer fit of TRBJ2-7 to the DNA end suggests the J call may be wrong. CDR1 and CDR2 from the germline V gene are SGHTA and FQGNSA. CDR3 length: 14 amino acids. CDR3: CASRPGQGGYEQYF. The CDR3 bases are TGTGCCAGCAGGCCGGGACAGGGAGGCTACGAGCAGTACTTC.

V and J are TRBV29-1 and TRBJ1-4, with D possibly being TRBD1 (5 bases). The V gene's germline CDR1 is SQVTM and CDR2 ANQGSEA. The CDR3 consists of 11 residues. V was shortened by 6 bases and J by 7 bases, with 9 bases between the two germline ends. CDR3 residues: CSVPGGEKLFF. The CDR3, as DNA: TGCAGCGTGCCGGGGGGTGAAAAACTGTTTTTT.

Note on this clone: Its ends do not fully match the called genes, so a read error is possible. The CDR3 protein is CASSIDITASGRLDF. CDR3 bases: TGTGCCAGTAGTATAGATATAACCGCCAGCGGGAGGCTAGACTTC. J is TRBJ2-7 and V is TRBV19; 9 bases align to TRBD2. The CDR3 covers 15 residues. Germline assignment: CDR1 LNHDA and CDR2 SQIVND (reference sequence).

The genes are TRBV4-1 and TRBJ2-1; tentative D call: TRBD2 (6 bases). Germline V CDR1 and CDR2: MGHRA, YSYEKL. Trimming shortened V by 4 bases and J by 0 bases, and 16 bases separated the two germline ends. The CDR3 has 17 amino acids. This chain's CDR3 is CASSPRDFGSSYNEQFF. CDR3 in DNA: TGCGCCAGCAGCCCGAGGGACTTCGGAAGCTCCTACAATGAGCAGTTCTTC.

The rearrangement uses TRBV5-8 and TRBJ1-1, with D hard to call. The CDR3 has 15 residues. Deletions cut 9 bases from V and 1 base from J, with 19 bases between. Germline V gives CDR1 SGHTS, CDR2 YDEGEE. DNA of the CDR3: TGTGCCACCGTGGGTCCCGACATTGGGAACACTGAAGCTTTCTTT. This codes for CATVGPDIGNTEAFF.

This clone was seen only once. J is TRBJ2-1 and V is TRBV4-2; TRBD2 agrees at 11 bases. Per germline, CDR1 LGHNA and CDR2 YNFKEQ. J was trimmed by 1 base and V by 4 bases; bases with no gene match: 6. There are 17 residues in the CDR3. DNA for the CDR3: TGTGCCAGCAGCCCAGGACTAGCGGGCGATTCCTACAATGAGCAGTTCTTC. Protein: CASSPGLAGDSYNEQFF.

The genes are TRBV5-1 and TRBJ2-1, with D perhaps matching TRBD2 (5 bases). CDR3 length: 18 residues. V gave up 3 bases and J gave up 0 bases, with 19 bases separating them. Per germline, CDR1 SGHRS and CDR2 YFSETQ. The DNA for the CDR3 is TGCGCCAGCAGCTCTAGCCAGAGACGGACCGACTCCTACAATGAGCAGTTCTTC. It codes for CASSSSQRRTDSYNEQFF.

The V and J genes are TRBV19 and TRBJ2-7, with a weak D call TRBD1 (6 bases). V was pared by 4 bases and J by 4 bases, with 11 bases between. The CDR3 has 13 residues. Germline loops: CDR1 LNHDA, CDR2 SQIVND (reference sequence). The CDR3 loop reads CASSTGTQYEQYF. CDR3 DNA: TGTGCCAGTAGTACGGGGACACAGTACGAGCAGTACTTC.

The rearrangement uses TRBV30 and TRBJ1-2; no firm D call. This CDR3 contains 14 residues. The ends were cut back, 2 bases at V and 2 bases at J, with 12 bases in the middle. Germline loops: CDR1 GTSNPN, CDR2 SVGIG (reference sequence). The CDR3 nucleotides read TGTGCCTGGAGTCGAATAACGGAGAACTATGGCTACACCTTC. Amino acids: CAWSRITENYGYTF.